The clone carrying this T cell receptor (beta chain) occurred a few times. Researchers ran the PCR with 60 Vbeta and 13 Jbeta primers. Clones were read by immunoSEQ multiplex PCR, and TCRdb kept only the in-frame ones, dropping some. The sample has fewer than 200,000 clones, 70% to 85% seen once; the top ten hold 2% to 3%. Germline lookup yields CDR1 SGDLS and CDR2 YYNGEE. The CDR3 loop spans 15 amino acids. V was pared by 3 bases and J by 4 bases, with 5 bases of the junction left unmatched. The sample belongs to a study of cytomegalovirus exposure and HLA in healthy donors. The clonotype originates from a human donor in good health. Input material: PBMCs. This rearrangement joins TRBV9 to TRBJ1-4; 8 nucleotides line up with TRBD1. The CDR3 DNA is TGTGCCAGCAGCGCCGAGACAGGGGATAATGAAAAACTGTTTTTT. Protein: CASSAETGDNEKLFF. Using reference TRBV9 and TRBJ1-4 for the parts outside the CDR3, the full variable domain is DSGVTQTPKHLITATGQRVTLRCSPRSGDLSVYWYQQSLDQGLQFLIQYYNGEERAKGNILERFSAQQFPDLHSELNLSSLELGDSALYFCASSAETGDNEKLFFGSGTQLSVL.